Each of the 26 T cell receptor beta chains below was sequenced from the same sample in a study of T cell responses to AZD1222 COVID-19 vaccine. Profiled with immunoSEQ multiplex PCR; TCRdb holds only in-frame clones, not every one. The data show around 140,000 clones, just under 95% seen once. The sample was peripheral blood, taken after recovery from COVID-19. The source of these receptors is an adult who had recovered from COVID-19.

This chain joins TRBV20-1 and TRBJ2-7, with D hard to call. Per germline, CDR1 DFQATT and CDR2 SNEGSKA (reference sequence). V lost 2 bases and J 4 bases, leaving 6 bases between the germline ends. The CDR3 covers 11 residues. CDR3 DNA: TGCAGTGCTAGACAGATTTACGAGCAGTACTTC. Its translation: CSARQIYEQYF.

This chain connects TRBV7-9 to TRBJ1-1; 9 nucleotides agree with TRBD1. Germline V gene sequence: CDR1 SEHNR, CDR2 FQNEAQ (reference sequence). Trimming at V came to 0 bases and at J to 3 bases, leaving 11 bases not matched to a gene. This CDR3 has 18 residues. In DNA form, the CDR3 reads TGTGCCAGCAGCTTAGCCCCGGGACAGGGAGGTTTGGACACTGAAGCTTTCTTT. It codes for CASSLAPGQGGLDTEAFF.

This chain joins TRBV10-1 and TRBJ2-5; 7 positions match TRBD1. Germline V gene sequence: CDR1 WNHNN, CDR2 SYGVQD (reference sequence). V shed 5 bases and J 1 base; nucleotides not matched to a gene: 4. CDR3 length: 14 amino acids. The CDR3: CASSSRQGQETQYF. CDR3 coding DNA: TGCGCCAGCAGTAGTAGACAGGGCCAAGAGACCCAGTACTTC.

The chain employs TRBV28 and TRBJ1-2, with D perhaps matching TRBD1 (6 bases). Trimming removed 3 bases at V and 0 bases at J, with 14 bases between. The CDR3 length is 16 residues. The germline gives CDR1 MDHEN, CDR2 SYDVKM. This CDR3 is CASSLGAGVTNYGYTF. Here the CDR3 DNA reads TGTGCCAGCAGTTTGGGAGCAGGGGTAACTAACTATGGCTACACCTTC.

The rearrangement joins TRBV4-1 to TRBJ1-1; D possibly corresponds to TRBD1 (6 bases). Germline V gene data show CDR1 as MGHRA and CDR2 as YSYEKL. Trimming stripped 0 bases from V and 0 bases from J, with 8 bases between. The CDR3 contains 15 residues. CDR3 amino acids: CASSQEGQLNTEAFF. The CDR3 nucleotides are TGCGCCAGCAGCCAAGAAGGACAGCTGAACACTGAAGCTTTCTTT.

The chain is built from TRBV29-1 and TRBJ2-1, with 7 bases fitting TRBD2. The germline V gene has CDR1 SQVTM and CDR2 ANQGSEA. This CDR3 comprises 14 residues. V dropped 2 bases and J dropped 7; count of bases not matched to a gene: 8. The CDR3 region is CSVESASGWNEQFF. Written as DNA, the CDR3 is TGCAGCGTTGAATCGGCTAGCGGTTGGAATGAGCAGTTCTTC.

The chain carries TRBV6-2 or TRBV6-3 and TRBJ1-4; D is unclear. Germline CDR1 reads MNHEY; CDR2 reads SVGEGT. The CDR3 covers 13 residues. Trimming took 4 bases from V and 8 from J, leaving 11 bases between them. The CDR3, as DNA: TGTGCCAGCAGTTGGAGGGAACGGGAAAAACTGTTTTTT. Amino acids: CASSWREREKLFF.

The chain carries TRBV19 and TRBJ2-1; 9 bases agree with TRBD1. The CDR3 length is 14 residues. V was clipped by 8 bases and J by 9 bases; unmatched bases: 11. Germline V gene lookup returns CDR1 LNHDA and CDR2 SQIVND (reference sequence). The CDR3 DNA sequence: TGTGCCAGTGCTTTGTGGGACAGGGAGGGTGAGCAGTTCTTC. As protein: CASALWDREGEQFF.

This chain uses TRBV15 with TRBJ2-2, with 8 bases fitting TRBD2. After removal of 4 bases from V and 4 bases from J, the junction contained 5 bases not matched to a gene. CDR3 length: 15 residues. Germline CDR1 reads LNHNV; CDR2 reads YYDKDF (reference sequence). The CDR3 DNA sequence: TGTGCCACCAGCACTTTTAGCGGGGCCACCGGGGAGCTGTTTTTT. This translates into CATSTFSGATGELFF.

V is TRBV24-1 and J is TRBJ2-5, with D unresolved. This CDR3 spans 13 amino acids. Per the germline V gene, CDR1 is KGHDR and CDR2 is SFDVKD. Trimming took 4 bases from V and 5 from J, leaving 10 bases between them. This CDR3 reads CATSDPDRETQYF. CDR3 in DNA: TGTGCCACCAGTGACCCGGACCGGGAGACCCAGTACTTC.

Only one count was recorded for this clone. V is TRBV24-1 and J is TRBJ2-2; 7 bases line up with TRBD1. The V gene end was trimmed by 9 bases and the J gene end by 6 bases; junction bases not matched to a gene: 12. The germline V gene has CDR1 KGHDR and CDR2 SFDVKD. The CDR3 has 15 amino acids. Here the CDR3 reads CATGTESLTAGELFF. The CDR3 DNA is TGTGCCACCGGGACAGAGAGCCTTACCGCCGGGGAGCTGTTTTTT.

The gene calls are TRBV5-5 and TRBJ2-2; 8 bases are a match to TRBD1. The trim removed 3 bases at V and 5 bases at J, leaving 6 bases unmatched. The CDR3 extends over 15 amino acids. Looked up from germline, CDR1 is SGHKS and CDR2 is YYEKEE (reference sequence). CDR3 sequence: CASSSRTGQTGELFF. The CDR3 DNA sequence: TGTGCCAGCAGCTCCCGGACAGGGCAGACCGGGGAGCTGTTTTTT.

The gene calls are TRBV18 and TRBJ1-2, with D tentatively TRBD1 (6 bases). V was pared by 2 bases and J by 4 bases, with 14 bases between. Germline CDR1 and CDR2: KGHSH and LQKENI. The CDR3 loop spans 15 amino acids. CDR3 residues: CASSPNRESRYGYTF. The CDR3, as DNA: TGTGCCAGCTCACCAAACAGGGAGTCGCGCTATGGCTACACCTTC.

The gene calls are TRBV11-2 and TRBJ1-2, with a weak D call TRBD1 (6 bases). CDR3 length: 16 residues. Trimming shortened V by 1 base and J by 4 bases, and 16 bases separated the two germline ends. Germline CDR1 is SGHAT and CDR2 is FQNNGV. The DNA for the CDR3 is TGTGCCAGCAGCTTAGGGGGGCAGAGTTCTGGCTATGGCTACACCTTC. Amino acids: CASSLGGQSSGYGYTF.

The rearrangement uses TRBV3-1 (or the pseudogene TRBV3-2) and TRBJ2-7; D unclear. CDR1 is LGHDT and CDR2 is YNNKEL in the germline V gene (reference sequence). This CDR3 region has 13 residues. V was clipped by 3 bases and J by 1 base, with 7 bases between them. CDR3 DNA sequence: TGTGCCAGCAGCCATAACCCATCCTACGAGCAGTACTTC. Protein sequence: CASSHNPSYEQYF.

This chain uses TRBV19 with TRBJ2-3, with 11 bases fitting TRBD2. The germline CDR1 and CDR2 sequences are LNHDA and SQIVND (reference sequence). The CDR3 sequence is 16 residues long. The V segment lost 4 bases and the J segment 4 bases; nucleotides outside the gene matches: 7. The CDR3 reads CASSTPSGRYADTQYF. In DNA, the CDR3 is TGTGCCAGTAGTACCCCTAGCGGGAGGTACGCAGATACGCAGTATTTT.

The chain uses TRBV27 and TRBJ2-7; maybe TRBD1 (5 bases). The CDR3 has 14 residues. Germline V gene sequence: CDR1 MNHEY, CDR2 SMNVEV (reference sequence). The V end lost 3 bases, the J end lost 2 bases, and 11 bases lay between the germline ends. CDR3 bases: TGTGCCAGCAGTTTGGGGCTAGGTGCCTACGAGCAGTACTTC. It yields the protein CASSLGLGAYEQYF.

This clone was seen only once. The V and J genes are TRBV6-1 and TRBJ1-2; D is perhaps TRBD1 (6 bases). V was clipped by 2 bases and J by 3 bases, with 16 bases between them. In germline, CDR1 is MNHNS, CDR2 SASEGT. The CDR3 covers 16 residues. The CDR3 here is CASSESGKGQYYGYTF. The CDR3 DNA follows: TGTGCCAGCAGTGAAAGTGGCAAAGGACAGTACTATGGCTACACCTTC.

The rearrangement joins TRBV29-1 to TRBJ2-7, with 12 bases aligning to TRBD2. This CDR3 is built from 15 residues. Germline-derived CDR1 and CDR2 are SQVTM and ANQGSEA. J was trimmed by 5 bases and V by 2 bases; bases with no gene match: 7. CDR3 sequence: CSVERASGRGDEQYF. CDR3 bases: TGCAGCGTTGAAAGAGCTAGCGGGAGGGGCGACGAGCAGTACTTC.

Only one count was recorded for this clone. V gene TRBV5-1 combines with J gene TRBJ1-4; D ambiguous. Trimming removed 3 bases from V and 0 bases from J, with 9 bases in between. The germline V gene has CDR1 SGHRS and CDR2 YFSETQ. The CDR3 is made up of 15 amino acids. The CDR3 nucleotides are TGCGCCAGCAGCTGGGTGGCAGCAACTAATGAAAAACTGTTTTTT. Its protein product is CASSWVAATNEKLFF. The complete variable domain, with remaining parts taken from reference TRBV5-1 and TRBJ1-4, reads KAGVTQTPRYLIKTRGQQVTLSCSPISGHRSVSWYQQTPGQGLQFLFEYFSETQRNKGNFPGRFSGRQFSNSRSEMNVSTLELGDSALYLCASSWVAATNEKLFFGSGTQLSVL.

The DNA of the CDR3 is TGTGCCAGCAGTGGGGGCCGACAGACAGCCGTCTATGGCTACACCTTC. Amino acid sequence: CASSGGRQTAVYGYTF. The gene calls are TRBV6-1 and TRBJ1-2; TRBD1 is a possible D gene (5 bases). The V and J ends lost 4 bases and 4 bases respectively, with 19 bases between them. The CDR3 length is 16 residues. CDR1 and CDR2 from the germline V gene are MNHNS and SASEGT.

The gene calls are TRBV27 and TRBJ1-6; 7 bases are a match to TRBD1. Germline CDR1 reads MNHEY; CDR2 reads SMNVEV (reference sequence). The CDR3 length is 14 residues. Trimming cost V 4 bases and J 6 bases; bases outside gene matches: 3. CDR3 sequence: CASSWTGGNSPLHF. The CDR3 DNA sequence: TGTGCCAGCAGTTGGACAGGTGGTAATTCACCCCTCCACTTT.

V gene TRBV19 combines with J gene TRBJ2-6; TRBD1 is a possible D gene (5 bases). Germline V gene lookup returns CDR1 LNHDA and CDR2 SQIVND (reference sequence). This CDR3 is built from 18 residues. The V and J ends lost 1 base and 0 bases respectively, with 13 bases between them. CDR3 nucleotides: TGTGCCAGTAGTATAGCCAGGGCCCACTACTCTGGGGCCAACGTCCTGACTTTC. Translated, it gives CASSIARAHYSGANVLTF.

The chain is built from TRBV3-1 (or the pseudogene TRBV3-2) and TRBJ2-5; TRBD1 might be the D (6 bases). The CDR3 spans 15 residues. Trimming pared 4 bases from V and 4 bases from J, leaving 16 bases between. Germline CDR1 LGHDT, CDR2 YNNKEL (reference sequence). CDR3 bases: TGTGCCAGCAGCCTCCCCGGGACAAGGCGAGAGACCCAGTACTTC. Its protein product is CASSLPGTRRETQYF.

The chain recombines TRBV5-1 with TRBJ1-1, with unresolved D. Trimming pared 0 bases from V and 1 base from J, leaving 7 bases between. The CDR3 length is 14 residues. Germline CDR1 is SGHRS and CDR2 is YFSETQ. CDR3 nucleotides: TGCGCCAGCAGCTTGGATGCGGGGAACACTGAAGCTTTCTTT. The encoded protein is CASSLDAGNTEAFF.

The chain is built from TRBV2 and TRBJ2-1, with 9 bases matching TRBD2. This CDR3 is built from 15 residues. V was pared by 4 bases and J by 7 bases, with 8 bases of the junction left unmatched. Looked up from germline, CDR1 is SNHLY and CDR2 is FYNNEI. CDR3 DNA sequence: TGTGCCAGCAGTGGGGGGGGACTAGCAGGTAATGAGCAGTTCTTC. Protein sequence: CASSGGGLAGNEQFF. The full variable domain, completed using reference TRBV2 and TRBJ2-1, is EPEVTQTPSHQVTQMGQEVILRCVPISNHLYFYWYRQILGQKVEFLVSFYNNEISEKSEIFDDQFSVERPDGSNFTLKIRSTKLEDSAMYFCASSGGGLAGNEQFFGPGTRLTVL.